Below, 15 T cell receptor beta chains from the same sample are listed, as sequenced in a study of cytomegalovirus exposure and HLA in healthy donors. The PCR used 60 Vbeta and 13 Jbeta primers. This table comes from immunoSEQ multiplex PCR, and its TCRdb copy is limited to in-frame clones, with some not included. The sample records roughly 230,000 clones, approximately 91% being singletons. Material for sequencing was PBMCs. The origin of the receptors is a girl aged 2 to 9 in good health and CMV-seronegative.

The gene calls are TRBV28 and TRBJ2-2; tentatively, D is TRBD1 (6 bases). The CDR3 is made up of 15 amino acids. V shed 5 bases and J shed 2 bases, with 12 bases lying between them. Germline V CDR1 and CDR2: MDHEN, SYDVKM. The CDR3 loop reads CASSLGTPNTGELFF. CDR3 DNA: TGTGCCAGCAGTCTCGGGACACCTAACACCGGGGAGCTGTTTTTT.

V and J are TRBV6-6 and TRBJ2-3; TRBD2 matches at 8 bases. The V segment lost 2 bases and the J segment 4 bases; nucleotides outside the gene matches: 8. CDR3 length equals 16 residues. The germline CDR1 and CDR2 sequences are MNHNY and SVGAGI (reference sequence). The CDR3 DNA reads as TGTGCCAGCAGTTACCCCCGGGCGGGAGGAGCAGATACGCAGTATTTT. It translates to CASSYPRAGGADTQYF.

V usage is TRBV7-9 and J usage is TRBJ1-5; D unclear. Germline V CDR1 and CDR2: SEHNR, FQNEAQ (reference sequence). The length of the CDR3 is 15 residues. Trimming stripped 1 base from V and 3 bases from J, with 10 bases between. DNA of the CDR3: TGTGCCAGCAGCTTAGGTAGCGGCGCCAATCAGCCCCAGCATTTT. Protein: CASSLGSGANQPQHF.

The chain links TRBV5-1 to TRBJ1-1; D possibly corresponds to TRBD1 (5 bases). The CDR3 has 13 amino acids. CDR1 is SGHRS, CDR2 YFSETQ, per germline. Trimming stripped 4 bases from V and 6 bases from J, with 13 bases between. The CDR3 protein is CASSRGDWSEAFF. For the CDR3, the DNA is TGCGCCAGCAGCCGGGGGGACTGGTCTGAAGCTTTCTTT.

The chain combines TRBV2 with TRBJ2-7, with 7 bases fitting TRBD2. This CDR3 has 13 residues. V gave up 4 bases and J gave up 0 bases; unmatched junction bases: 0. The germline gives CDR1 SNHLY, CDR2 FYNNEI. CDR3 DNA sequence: TGTGCCAGCAGTGGGGGGGGCTCCTACGAGCAGTACTTC. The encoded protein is CASSGGGSYEQYF.

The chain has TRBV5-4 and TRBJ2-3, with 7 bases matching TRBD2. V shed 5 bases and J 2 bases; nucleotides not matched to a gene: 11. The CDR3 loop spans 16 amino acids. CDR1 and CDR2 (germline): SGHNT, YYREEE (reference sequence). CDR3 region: CASSYVTAGLTDTQYF. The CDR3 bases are TGTGCCAGCAGTTATGTCACAGCGGGACTCACAGATACGCAGTATTTT.

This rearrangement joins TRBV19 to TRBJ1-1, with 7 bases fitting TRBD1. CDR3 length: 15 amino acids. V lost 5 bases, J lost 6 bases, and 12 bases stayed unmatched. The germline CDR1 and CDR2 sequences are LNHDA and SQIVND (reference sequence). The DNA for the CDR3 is TGTGCCAGTAGTGCGCCGCGGAGGGACAGCCCTGAAGCTTTCTTT. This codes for CASSAPRRDSPEAFF. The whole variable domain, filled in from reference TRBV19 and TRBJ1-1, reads DGGITQSPKYLFRKEGQNVTLSCEQNLNHDAMYWYRQDPGQGLRLIYYSQIVNDFQKGDIAEGYSVSREKKESFPLTVTSAQKNPTAFYLCASSAPRRDSPEAFFGQGTRLTVV.

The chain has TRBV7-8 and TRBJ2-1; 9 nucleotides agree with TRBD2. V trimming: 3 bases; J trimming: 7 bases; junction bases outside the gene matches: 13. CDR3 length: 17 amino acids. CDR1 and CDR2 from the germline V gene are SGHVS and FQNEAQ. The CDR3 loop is CASSFGAAGGGSNEQFF. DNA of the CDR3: TGTGCCAGCAGCTTTGGAGCTGCGGGAGGGGGGTCGAATGAGCAGTTCTTC. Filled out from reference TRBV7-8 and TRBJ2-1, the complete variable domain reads GAGVSQSPRYKVAKRGQDVALRCDPISGHVSLFWYQQALGQGPEFLTYFQNEAQLDKSGLPSDRFFAERPEGSVSTLKIQRTQQEDSAVYLCASSFGAAGGGSNEQFFGPGTRLTVL.

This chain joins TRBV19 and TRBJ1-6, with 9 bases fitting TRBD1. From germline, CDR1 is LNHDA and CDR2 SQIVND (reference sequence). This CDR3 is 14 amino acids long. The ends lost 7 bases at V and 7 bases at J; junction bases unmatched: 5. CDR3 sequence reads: CASKLGQGNSPLHF. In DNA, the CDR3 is TGTGCCAGTAAGCTTGGACAGGGGAATTCACCCCTCCACTTT.

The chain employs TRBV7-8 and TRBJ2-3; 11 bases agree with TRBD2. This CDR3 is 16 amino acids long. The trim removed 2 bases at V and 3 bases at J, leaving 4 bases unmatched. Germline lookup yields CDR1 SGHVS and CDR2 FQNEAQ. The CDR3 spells CASSLNSGRGTDTQYF. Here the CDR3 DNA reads TGTGCCAGCAGCTTAAATAGCGGGAGGGGAACAGATACGCAGTATTTT.

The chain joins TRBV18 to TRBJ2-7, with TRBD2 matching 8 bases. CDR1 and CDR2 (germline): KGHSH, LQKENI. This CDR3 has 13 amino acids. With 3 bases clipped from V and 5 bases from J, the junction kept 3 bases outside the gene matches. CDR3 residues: CASSPVSGNEQYF. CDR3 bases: TGTGCCAGCTCACCCGTTAGCGGGAACGAGCAGTACTTC.

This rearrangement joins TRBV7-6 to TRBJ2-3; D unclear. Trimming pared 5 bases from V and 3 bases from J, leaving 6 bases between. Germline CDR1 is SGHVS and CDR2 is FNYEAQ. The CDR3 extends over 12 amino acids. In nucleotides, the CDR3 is TGTGCCAGCAGCCATCAAACAGATACGCAGTATTTT. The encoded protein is CASSHQTDTQYF. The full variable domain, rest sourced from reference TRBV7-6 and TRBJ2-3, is GAGVSQSPRYKVTKRGQDVALRCDPISGHVSLYWYRQALGQGPEFLTYFNYEAQQDKSGLPNDRFSAERPEGSISTLTIQRTEQRDSAMYRCASSHQTDTQYFGPGTRLTVL.

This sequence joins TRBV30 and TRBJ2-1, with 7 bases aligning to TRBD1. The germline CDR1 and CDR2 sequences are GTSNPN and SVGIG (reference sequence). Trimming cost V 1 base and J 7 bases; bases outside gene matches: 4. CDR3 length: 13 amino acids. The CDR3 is CAWSGQGMNEQFF. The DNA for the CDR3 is TGTGCCTGGAGTGGACAGGGAATGAATGAGCAGTTCTTC.

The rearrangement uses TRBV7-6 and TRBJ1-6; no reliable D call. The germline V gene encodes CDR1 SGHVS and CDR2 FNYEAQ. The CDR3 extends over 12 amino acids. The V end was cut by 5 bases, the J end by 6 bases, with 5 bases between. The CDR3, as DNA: TGTGCCAGCAGCCTCCTTAATTCACCCCTCCACTTT. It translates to CASSLLNSPLHF. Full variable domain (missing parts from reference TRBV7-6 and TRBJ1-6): GAGVSQSPRYKVTKRGQDVALRCDPISGHVSLYWYRQALGQGPEFLTYFNYEAQQDKSGLPNDRFSAERPEGSISTLTIQRTEQRDSAMYRCASSLLNSPLHFGNGTRLTVT.

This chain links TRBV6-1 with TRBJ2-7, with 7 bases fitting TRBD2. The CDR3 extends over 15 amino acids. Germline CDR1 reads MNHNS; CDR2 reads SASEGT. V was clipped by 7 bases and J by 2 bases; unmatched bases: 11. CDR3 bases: TGTGCCAGCATCTGGGGGGGAGGGATTCCCTACGAGCAGTACTTC. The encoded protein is CASIWGGGIPYEQYF.